This is a list of T cell receptor beta chains from one sample in a study of T cell responses to AZD1222 COVID-19 vaccine. Repertoires were generated with immunoSEQ multiplex PCR, while TCRdb's copy carries only in-frame clones and drops some. The top ten hold 2.6% of the sample, which has about 180,000 clones, around nine tenths seen once. Sequenced here: peripheral blood, sampled on day 0 of AZD1222 vaccination. These receptors originate from an adult in good health. The CDR3 runs from the conserved cysteine through the conserved F or W. A D gene is named only where the DNA matches it firmly. Size tells how often a clone was seen (once, few, many) or the class of an expanded clone, and some rows leave it out.

V gene,J gene,clone size,D gene,CDR3 protein,CDR3 DNA
TRBV6-6,TRBJ1-2,.,.,CASWQSGGITNYGYTF,TGTGCCAGCTGGCAAAGTGGAGGGATTACTAACTATGGCTACACCTTC
TRBV19,TRBJ2-2,.,.,CASSWGPDTGELFF,TGTGCCAGTAGTTGGGGGCCGGACACCGGGGAGCTGTTTTTT
TRBV19,TRBJ1-3,.,.,CATTAGDPGNTIYF,TGTGCCACTACGGCAGGGGACCCTGGAAACACCATATATTTT
TRBV19,TRBJ1-2,.,TRBD1,CASSPGTGGRGYGYTF,TGTGCCAGTAGTCCCGGGACAGGGGGCAGAGGCTATGGCTACACCTTC
TRBV5-6,TRBJ1-6,.,TRBD1,CASSLRDRGISNSPLHF,TGTGCCAGCAGCTTACGGGACAGGGGAATCTCTAATTCACCCCTCCACTTT
TRBV2,TRBJ1-3,.,TRBD1,CASSETRGHTIYF,TGTGCCAGCAGTGAAACAAGGGGGCACACCATATATTTT
TRBV6-1,TRBJ2-2,.,.,CASSEGGLGTGELFF,TGTGCCAGCAGTGAAGGTGGGCTCGGCACCGGGGAGCTGTTTTTT
TRBV28,TRBJ2-2,.,.,CASSLRDPPTGELFF,TGTGCCAGCAGTTTACGGGACCCACCCACCGGGGAGCTGTTTTTT
TRBV5-6,TRBJ1-5,.,.,CASSLGGLERGPFQPQHF,TGTGCCAGCAGCTTGGGGGGTCTTGAGCGGGGGCCGTTTCAGCCCCAGCATTTT
TRBV5-4,TRBJ2-3,.,.,CASSLGAAADTQYF,TGTGCCAGCAGCTTGGGGGCAGCTGCAGATACGCAGTATTTT
TRBV3-1/TRBV3-2,TRBJ2-2,.,TRBD2,CASSTRASGSKTGELFF,TGTGCCAGCAGCACTCGGGCTAGCGGGAGTAAGACCGGGGAGCTGTTTTTT
TRBV18,TRBJ2-3,once,.,CASSLEAQGLYGTDTQYF,TGTGCCAGCTCACTGGAGGCACAGGGTCTTTATGGCACAGATACGCAGTATTTT
TRBV18,TRBJ2-3,.,TRBD2,CASSRTSGTDTQYF,TGTGCCAGCTCACGGACTAGCGGCACAGATACGCAGTATTTT
TRBV11-2,TRBJ1-2,.,TRBD1,CASSSGDRTNYGYTF,TGTGCCAGCAGCTCTGGGGACAGGACTAACTATGGCTACACCTTC
TRBV15,TRBJ2-3,.,TRBD1,CATSSRGGTGGKDTQYF,TGTGCCACCAGCTCCAGGGGTGGGACAGGGGGCAAAGATACGCAGTATTTT
TRBV5-1,TRBJ2-1,.,TRBD2,CASSLASGSLGSNEQFF,TGCGCCAGCAGCTTGGCTAGCGGGAGTTTGGGTTCCAATGAGCAGTTCTTC
TRBV30,TRBJ1-3,.,.,CAWARSFSGNTIYF,TGTGCCTGGGCCCGGTCCTTCTCTGGAAACACCATATATTTT
TRBV6-4,TRBJ2-1,few,TRBD2,CASSDSTSGSNEQFF,TGTGCCAGCAGTGACTCGACTAGCGGGAGCAATGAGCAGTTCTTC
TRBV28,TRBJ1-2,.,.,CASSPTDSASNYGYTF,TGTGCCAGCAGTCCCACCGACAGCGCCTCTAACTATGGCTACACCTTC
TRBV29-1,TRBJ2-2,once,TRBD2,CSAGEGRTGELFF,TGCAGCGCGGGGGAGGGGCGGACCGGGGAGCTGTTTTTT
TRBV6-7,TRBJ1-2,.,TRBD1,CASSYSGGGRGHYGYTF,TGTGCCAGCAGTTACTCGGGAGGGGGCAGGGGCCACTATGGCTACACCTTC
TRBV11-3,TRBJ2-1,few,TRBD1,CASSFSTGGPYNEQFF,TGTGCCAGCAGCTTTTCTACAGGGGGCCCCTACAATGAGCAGTTCTTC
TRBV10-2,TRBJ1-1,.,.,CASRVGQNTEAFF,TGCGCCAGCAGGGTGGGACAGAACACTGAAGCTTTCTTT
TRBV7-9,TRBJ1-1,.,.,CASSLWWEMVNTEAFF,TGTGCCAGCAGCTTATGGTGGGAGATGGTTAACACTGAAGCTTTCTTT
TRBV5-1,TRBJ1-2,once,.,CASSLGESYGYTF,TGCGCCAGCAGCTTGGGGGAGTCCTATGGCTACACCTTC
TRBV7-6,TRBJ1-1,.,.,CASSLVGLNTEAFF,TGTGCCAGCAGCTTAGTTGGACTGAACACTGAAGCTTTCTTT
TRBV7-9,TRBJ2-7,.,TRBD2,CASSLARGTSAYEQYF,TGTGCCAGCAGCTTAGCTAGAGGGACTAGCGCCTACGAGCAGTACTTC